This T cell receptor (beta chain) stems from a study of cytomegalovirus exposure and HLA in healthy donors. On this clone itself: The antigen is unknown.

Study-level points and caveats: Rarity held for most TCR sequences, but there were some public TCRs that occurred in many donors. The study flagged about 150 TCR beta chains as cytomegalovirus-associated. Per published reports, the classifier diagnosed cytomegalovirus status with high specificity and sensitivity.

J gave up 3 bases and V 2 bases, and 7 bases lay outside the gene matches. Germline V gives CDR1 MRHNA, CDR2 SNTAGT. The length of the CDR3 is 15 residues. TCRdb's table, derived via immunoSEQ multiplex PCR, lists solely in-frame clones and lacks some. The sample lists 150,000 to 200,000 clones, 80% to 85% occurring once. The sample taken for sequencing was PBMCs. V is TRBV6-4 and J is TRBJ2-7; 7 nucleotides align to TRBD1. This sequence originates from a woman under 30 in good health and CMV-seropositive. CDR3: CASSDRVTGYYEQYF. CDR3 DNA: TGTGCCAGCAGTGACCGGGTGACAGGGTACTACGAGCAGTACTTC.